The 24 T cell receptor beta chains presented below share a single source sample, sequenced in a study of cytomegalovirus exposure and HLA in healthy donors. The PCR had 60 Vbeta and 13 Jbeta primers. Libraries were prepared by immunoSEQ multiplex PCR; TCRdb keeps only in-frame clonotypes and omits some of them. Here the sample spans tens of thousands of clones, more than 75% being singletons. The sequencing input was PBMCs. These receptor sequences come from a male donor in good health and CMV-seropositive.

The chain joins TRBV11-2 to TRBJ2-7; the match to TRBD2 covers 10 bases. The ends lost 5 bases at V and 5 bases at J; junction bases unmatched: 9. The CDR3 has 15 residues. Germline assignment: CDR1 SGHAT and CDR2 FQNNGV. The CDR3 DNA reads TGTGCCAGCAGCCCAGGGGGGACTAGCGTAGACGAGCAGTACTTC. It yields the protein CASSPGGTSVDEQYF.

This clone came up a few times. The V call is TRBV9, the J call TRBJ2-1; D is ambiguous. The CDR3 covers 13 residues. Germline V gene lookup returns CDR1 SGDLS and CDR2 YYNGEE. Trimming shortened V by 0 bases and J by 7 bases, and 8 bases separated the two germline ends. CDR3 in amino acids: CASSVGSANEQFF. The DNA of the CDR3 is TGTGCCAGCAGCGTAGGGTCTGCGAATGAGCAGTTCTTC.

The chain employs TRBV6-4 and TRBJ2-2, with TRBD2 matching over 8 bases. Germline-derived CDR1 and CDR2 are MRHNA and SNTAGT. V trimming: 3 bases; J trimming: 0 bases; junction bases outside the gene matches: 6. The CDR3 consists of 17 residues. The CDR3 DNA sequence: TGTGCCAGCAGTGAAGGTAGCGGGGTATCGAACACCGGGGAGCTGTTTTTT. Protein product: CASSEGSGVSNTGELFF.

The chain carries TRBV28 and TRBJ2-7; 10 bases agree with TRBD1. Trimming cost V 3 bases and J 2 bases; bases outside gene matches: 13. The germline V gene encodes CDR1 MDHEN and CDR2 SYDVKM. There are 18 residues in the CDR3. CDR3 DNA: TGTGCCAGCAGTTTTTGGAGCTGGAAAGGACAGGGGGCCTACGAGCAGTACTTC. It translates to CASSFWSWKGQGAYEQYF.

This sequence joins TRBV2 and TRBJ2-2; 11 bases align to TRBD1. Looked up from germline, CDR1 is SNHLY and CDR2 is FYNNEI. This CDR3 is 15 amino acids long. V lost 5 bases to trimming and J lost 3 bases; unmatched junction nucleotides: 2. The CDR3 region has the DNA TGTGCCAGCAGTCAGGGACAGGGGGACACCGGGGAGCTGTTTTTT. Protein product: CASSQGQGDTGELFF. Drawing the rest from reference TRBV2 and TRBJ2-2, the complete variable domain is EPEVTQTPSHQVTQMGQEVILRCVPISNHLYFYWYRQILGQKVEFLVSFYNNEISEKSEIFDDQFSVERPDGSNFTLKIRSTKLEDSAMYFCASSQGQGDTGELFFGEGSRLTVL.

V usage is TRBV10-3 and J usage is TRBJ1-1; the D gene is possibly TRBD1 (5 bases). This CDR3 spans 13 amino acids. Trimming left V 5 bases short and J 4 bases short, with 11 bases between. CDR1 is ENHRY, CDR2 SYGVKD, per germline. CDR3 protein: CAISLGVFTEAFF. The DNA for the CDR3 is TGTGCCATCAGTCTAGGGGTGTTCACTGAAGCTTTCTTT.

The genes are TRBV4-1 and TRBJ2-3; a weak D match, TRBD2 (5 bases). The CDR3 extends over 15 amino acids. Trimming stripped 1 base from V and 4 bases from J, with 12 bases between. The germline gives CDR1 MGHRA, CDR2 YSYEKL. The chain's CDR3 is CASSQGLPLPDTQYF. As DNA, the CDR3 is TGCGCCAGCAGCCAAGGACTACCCCTTCCAGATACGCAGTATTTT.

The gene calls are TRBV13 and TRBJ1-2; D is unresolved. In germline, CDR1 is PRHDT, CDR2 FYEKMQ (reference sequence). V was cut by 0 bases and J by 5 bases, with 4 bases left in between. The CDR3 has 12 amino acids. CDR3 nucleotides: TGTGCCAGCAGCTTAGGACAGTATGGCTACACCTTC. Encoded protein: CASSLGQYGYTF.

The chain links TRBV7-9 to TRBJ1-4; D call uncertain. Trimming removed 6 bases at V and 0 bases at J, with 11 bases between. The CDR3 totals 15 residues. Germline V lookup: CDR1 SEHNR, CDR2 FQNEAQ (reference sequence). The CDR3 nucleotides read TGTGCCAGCAGTTCAGCGGGTGCAACTAATGAAAAACTGTTTTTT. Translated, it gives CASSSAGATNEKLFF.

The chain joins TRBV7-9 to TRBJ1-4, with D unresolved. This CDR3 region has 14 residues. V was cut by 3 bases and J by 6 bases, with 11 bases left in between. Germline V gene lookup returns CDR1 SEHNR and CDR2 FQNEAQ (reference sequence). DNA for the CDR3: TGTGCCAGCAGCTTTCGGACTGAGTATGAAAAACTGTTTTTT. Amino acids: CASSFRTEYEKLFF.

The V gene is TRBV5-6, the J gene TRBJ1-3; possible D gene TRBD1, 5 bases. CDR1 is SGHDT, CDR2 YYEEEE, per germline. The CDR3 runs to 15 residues. Trimming removed 5 bases from V and 4 bases from J, with 16 bases in between. CDR3 sequence: CASRGAGRGGNTIYF. CDR3 nucleotides: TGTGCCAGCAGGGGTGCGGGACGCGGGGGAAACACCATATATTTT.

The rearrangement joins TRBV5-4 to TRBJ2-2; TRBD2 aligns across 8 bases. Per the germline V gene, CDR1 is SGHNT and CDR2 is YYREEE (reference sequence). V lost 4 bases, J lost 3 bases, and 8 bases stayed unmatched. The CDR3 is 16 residues long. The CDR3 bases are TGTGCCAGCAGCCAGACCGGGGGGGCGGACACCGGGGAGCTGTTTTTT. This gives the protein CASSQTGGADTGELFF.

CDR3 bases: TGTGCCAGCAGGGAAGCGGGGTACAGTACTTCTGGAAACACCATATATTTT. Protein product: CASREAGYSTSGNTIYF. The chain is built from TRBV25-1 and TRBJ1-3, with D unclear. This CDR3 comprises 17 residues. The germline V and J ends were trimmed by 6 bases and 1 base, with 19 bases remaining between them. Germline-derived CDR1 and CDR2 are MGHDK and SYGVNS.

This chain uses TRBV15 with TRBJ2-7; TRBD2 matches at 11 bases. The CDR3 is 14 residues long. Germline V gene sequence: CDR1 LNHNV, CDR2 YYDKDF (reference sequence). The J segment lost 6 bases and the V segment lost 5 bases, leaving 6 bases of the junction unmatched. CDR3: CATSAASGRLEQYF. In DNA form, the CDR3 reads TGTGCCACCAGCGCGGCTAGCGGGAGGCTCGAGCAGTACTTC.

This clone appeared a single time. The chain employs TRBV7-3 and TRBJ2-2; 10 bases map to TRBD2. Germline CDR1 SGHTA, CDR2 FQGTGA. The length of the CDR3 is 20 residues. The ends lost 1 base at V and 2 bases at J; junction bases unmatched: 13. The CDR3 here is CASSLNAGSSGSVNTGELFF. The CDR3 region has the DNA TGTGCCAGCAGCTTAAACGCGGGTTCTAGCGGGAGTGTCAACACCGGGGAGCTGTTTTTT. Full variable domain (remainder filled in from reference TRBV7-3 and TRBJ2-2): GAGVSQTPSNKVTEKGKYVELRCDPISGHTALYWYRQSLGQGPEFLIYFQGTGAADDSGLPNDRFFAVRPEGSVSTLKIQRTERGDSAVYLCASSLNAGSSGSVNTGELFFGEGSRLTVL.

The genes are TRBV19 and TRBJ1-5; perhaps TRBD1 as D (5 bases). From germline, CDR1 is LNHDA and CDR2 SQIVND (reference sequence). The length of the CDR3 is 14 residues. V dropped 6 bases and J dropped 0 bases, with 9 bases sitting between them. The CDR3 nucleotides are TGTGCCAGTAGCTGGGGGGGTAGCAATCAGCCCCAGCATTTT. Residues: CASSWGGSNQPQHF.

The table lists this clone with a few counts. This chain joins TRBV5-4 and TRBJ2-5, with 7 bases matching TRBD2. Looked up from germline, CDR1 is SGHNT and CDR2 is YYREEE (reference sequence). This CDR3 region has 16 residues. V was pared by 0 bases and J by 1 base, with 6 bases of the junction left unmatched. As DNA, the CDR3 is TGTGCCAGCAGCTTGGGGCTAGCGGTCCTCCAAGAGACCCAGTACTTC. This codes for CASSLGLAVLQETQYF.

This clone was seen only once. This rearrangement joins TRBV7-2 to TRBJ1-1; no definite D call. CDR1 SGHTA and CDR2 FQGNSA come from the germline V gene. The V and J ends lost 5 bases and 1 base respectively, with 11 bases between them. The CDR3 contains 14 residues. CDR3 residues: CASSPTQSNTEAFF. The DNA for the CDR3 is TGTGCCAGCAGCCCCACTCAATCGAACACTGAAGCTTTCTTT.

This clone has more than one count but fewer than ten. The CDR3 sequence is CASSVTGTLQGTQYF. CDR3 DNA: TGTGCCAGCAGCGTAACCGGGACCCTACAGGGTACGCAGTATTTT. V usage is TRBV7-9 and J usage is TRBJ2-3; tentative D call: TRBD1 (6 bases). The CDR3 covers 15 residues. Trimming removed 5 bases from V and 8 bases from J, with 20 bases in between. Germline V gene lookup returns CDR1 SEHNR and CDR2 FQNEAQ (reference sequence).

The genes are TRBV10-3 and TRBJ2-5, with 7 bases that match TRBD1. The J call may be wrong; the DNA end is better matched by TRBJ2-7. Per germline, CDR1 ENHRY and CDR2 SYGVKD. The CDR3 runs to 15 residues. CDR3 nucleotides: TGTGCCATCAGTGAGTCAACAGGGGCCGCCTACGAGCAGTACTTC. This codes for CAISESTGAAYEQYF.

This rearrangement joins TRBV27 to TRBJ2-7; 9 nucleotides agree with TRBD1. The CDR3 is 15 residues long. Germline-derived CDR1 and CDR2 are MNHEY and SMNVEV (reference sequence). The V and J ends lost 2 bases and 5 bases, in that order; junction bases with no gene match: 7. The CDR3 nucleotides read TGTGCCAGCAGTTTAAAGGGACAGGGATCCCACGAGCAGTACTTC. Its translation: CASSLKGQGSHEQYF.

CDR3 nucleotides: TGTGCCAGCAGCAAAGACAGGGGGGCCTACAATGAGCAGTTCTTC. Translating gives CASSKDRGAYNEQFF. This chain joins TRBV27 and TRBJ2-1, with TRBD1 matching 9 bases. Germline V lookup: CDR1 MNHEY, CDR2 SMNVEV (reference sequence). The CDR3 spans 15 residues. V dropped 6 bases and J dropped 2; count of bases not matched to a gene: 5.

The chain links TRBV4-2 to TRBJ2-7, with 7 bases that match TRBD2. There are 14 residues in the CDR3. Trimming removed 7 bases from V and 1 base from J; junction bases left unmatched: 7. Germline V gene sequence: CDR1 LGHNA, CDR2 YNFKEQ. The chain's CDR3 is CASNHGTTSYEQYF. The CDR3 DNA sequence: TGTGCCAGCAACCACGGGACTACTTCCTACGAGCAGTACTTC.

The chain combines TRBV4-3 with TRBJ1-2; the match to TRBD1 covers 9 bases. Germline CDR1 reads LGHNA; CDR2 reads YSLEER. The CDR3 has 17 residues. Trimming removed 1 base from V and 3 bases from J; junction bases left unmatched: 9. CDR3 sequence reads: CASSQGGKRTGDYGYTF. The CDR3 coding sequence is TGCGCCAGCAGCCAAGGAGGTAAAAGGACAGGGGACTATGGCTACACCTTC.